The entry below describes one TCR beta chain. The antigen is undetermined. Primers: 60 Vbeta forward and 13 Jbeta reverse. The protocol was immunoSEQ multiplex PCR, while the TCRdb copy is restricted to in-frame clones and leaves out a portion. The data contain 250,000 to 350,000 clones, roughly two thirds of them singletons. V lost 6 bases and J lost 3; bases outside the gene matches: 7. This CDR3 is built from 15 residues. Germline assignment: CDR1 MNHNY and CDR2 SVGAGI (reference sequence). This entry belongs to a study of cytomegalovirus exposure and HLA in healthy donors. General study results and limits: In all likelihood, a cluster of highly shared sequence variants was a sequencing artifact.

The sample taken for sequencing was PBMCs. The J gene is TRBJ2-7, the V gene TRBV6-6; 11 nucleotides align to TRBD2. The TCR comes from a female donor in good health and CMV-seronegative. CDR3 DNA sequence: TGTGCCAGCAGCTCGGGACTAGCGGATTTCTACGAGCAGTACTTC. It translates to CASSSGLADFYEQYF.